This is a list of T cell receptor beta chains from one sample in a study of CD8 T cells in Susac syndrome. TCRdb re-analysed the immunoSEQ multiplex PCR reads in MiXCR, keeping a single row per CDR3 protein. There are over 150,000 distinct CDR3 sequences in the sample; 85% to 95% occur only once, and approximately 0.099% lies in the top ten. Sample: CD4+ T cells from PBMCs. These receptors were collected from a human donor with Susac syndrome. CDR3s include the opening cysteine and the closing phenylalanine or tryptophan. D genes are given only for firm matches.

DNA: TGCGCCAGCAGCCAAGTTGGTACGGGACTAGCGCTCAATGAGCAGTTCTTC
CDR3: CASSQVGTGLALNEQFF
J: TRBJ2-1
D: TRBD2
V: TRBV4-3

DNA: TGTGCCAGCAGCGCAACAACTAGTGGCCTGAACAATGAGCAGTTCTTC
CDR3: CASSATTSGLNNEQFF
J: TRBJ2-1
D: .
V: TRBV5-6

DNA: TGCGCCAGCAGCCAAGTGCCGACGATGAACACTGAAGCTTTCTTT
CDR3: CASSQVPTMNTEAFF
J: TRBJ1-1
D: .
V: TRBV4-3

DNA: TGTGCCAGTAGTCTTAAGGGTACGGCGGGTCAGCCCCAGCATTTT
CDR3: CASSLKGTAGQPQHF
J: TRBJ1-5
D: .
V: TRBV19

DNA: TGTGCCAGCAGCTCACTACAGGGCGCTTATGGCTACACCTTC
CDR3: CASSSLQGAYGYTF
J: TRBJ1-2
D: .
V: TRBV7-9

DNA: TGTGCCATCAGTGATGTAGGGGCGGCCCAGTACTTC
CDR3: CAISDVGAAQYF
J: TRBJ2-5
D: .
V: TRBV10-3

DNA: TGCGCCAGCAGCTTGGGGCTACGGGGGGACACTGAAGCTTTCTTT
CDR3: CASSLGLRGDTEAFF
J: TRBJ1-1
D: .
V: TRBV5-1

DNA: TGTGCCAGCTCACCCAGGGGCGGGGCGGCTAACTATGGCTACACCTTC
CDR3: CASSPRGGAANYGYTF
J: TRBJ1-2
D: .
V: TRBV18

DNA: TGTGCCAGCAGTGAATCCACTAGCGGGGTCTACAATGAGCAGTTCTTC
CDR3: CASSESTSGVYNEQFF
J: TRBJ2-1
D: TRBD2
V: TRBV25-1

DNA: TGTGCCAGCAGCCAGGGACACTATGGCTACACCTTC
CDR3: CASSQGHYGYTF
J: TRBJ1-2
D: .
V: TRBV12-3/TRBV12-4

DNA: TGTGCCAGCAGCTTAGGGGGACAGGTTTCCTCCTACGAGCAGTACTTC
CDR3: CASSLGGQVSSYEQYF
J: TRBJ2-7
D: TRBD1
V: TRBV7-2